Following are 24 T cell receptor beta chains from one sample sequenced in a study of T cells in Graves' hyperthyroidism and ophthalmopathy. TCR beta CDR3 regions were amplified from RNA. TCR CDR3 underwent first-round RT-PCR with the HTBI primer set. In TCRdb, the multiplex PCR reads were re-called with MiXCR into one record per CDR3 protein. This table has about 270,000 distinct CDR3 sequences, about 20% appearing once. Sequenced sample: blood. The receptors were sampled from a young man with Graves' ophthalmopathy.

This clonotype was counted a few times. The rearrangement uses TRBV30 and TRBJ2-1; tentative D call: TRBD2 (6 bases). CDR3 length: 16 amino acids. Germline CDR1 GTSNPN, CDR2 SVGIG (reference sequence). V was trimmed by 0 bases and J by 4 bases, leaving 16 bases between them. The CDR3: CAWSVPAGSYYNEQFF. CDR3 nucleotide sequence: TGTGCCTGGAGTGTACCAGCGGGCTCATATTACAATGAGCAGTTCTTC.

CDR3 protein: CSADRRDRGSYNEQFF. CDR3 DNA sequence: TGCAGTGCTGACCGCCGGGACAGGGGCTCCTACAATGAGCAGTTCTTC. The chain joins TRBV20-1 to TRBJ2-1; the match to TRBD1 covers 10 bases. The CDR3 spans 16 residues. Germline assignment: CDR1 DFQATT and CDR2 SNEGSKA (reference sequence). V was pared by 5 bases and J by 0 bases, with 7 bases of the junction left unmatched.

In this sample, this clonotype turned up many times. The DNA of the CDR3 is TGCGCCAGCAGCGCCGACTCTGGAAACACCATATATTTT. Its translation: CASSADSGNTIYF. V usage is TRBV5-1 and J usage is TRBJ1-3; D not certain. This CDR3 region has 13 residues. Germline V gene lookup returns CDR1 SGHRS and CDR2 YFSETQ. Trimming removed 4 bases at V and 0 bases at J, with 5 bases between.

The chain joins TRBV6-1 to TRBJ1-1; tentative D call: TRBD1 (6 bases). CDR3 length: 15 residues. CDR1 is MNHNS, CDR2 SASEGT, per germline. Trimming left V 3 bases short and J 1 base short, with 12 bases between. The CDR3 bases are TGTGCCAGCAGTGACCCGGGACACGAGAACACTGAAGCTTTCTTT. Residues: CASSDPGHENTEAFF.

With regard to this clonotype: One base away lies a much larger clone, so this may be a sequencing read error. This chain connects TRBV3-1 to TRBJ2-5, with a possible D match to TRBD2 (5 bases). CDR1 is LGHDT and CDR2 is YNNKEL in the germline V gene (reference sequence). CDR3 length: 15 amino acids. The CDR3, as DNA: TGTGCCGGCAGCCTCGCTCTTCGGGGACAAGAGACCCAGTACTTC. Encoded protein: CAGSLALRGQETQYF.

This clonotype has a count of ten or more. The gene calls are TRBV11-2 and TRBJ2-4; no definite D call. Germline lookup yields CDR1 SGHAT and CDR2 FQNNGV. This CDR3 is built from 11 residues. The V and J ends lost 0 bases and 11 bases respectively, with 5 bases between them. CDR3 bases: TGTGCCAGCAGCTTAGATCTCTTTCAGTACTTC. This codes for CASSLDLFQYF.

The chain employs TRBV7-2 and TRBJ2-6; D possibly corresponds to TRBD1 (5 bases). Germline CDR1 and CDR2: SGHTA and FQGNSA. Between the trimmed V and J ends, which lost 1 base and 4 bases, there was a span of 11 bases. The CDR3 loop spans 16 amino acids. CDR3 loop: CASSLVVRAGANVLTF. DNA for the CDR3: TGTGCCAGCAGCTTAGTGGTCAGGGCAGGGGCCAACGTCCTGACTTTC.

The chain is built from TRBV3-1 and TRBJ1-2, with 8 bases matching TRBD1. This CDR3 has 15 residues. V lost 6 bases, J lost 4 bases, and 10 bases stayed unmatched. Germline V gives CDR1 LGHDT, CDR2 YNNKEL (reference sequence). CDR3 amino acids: CASSFGQGRIYGYTF. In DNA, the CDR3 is TGTGCCAGCAGTTTCGGACAGGGTCGTATCTATGGCTACACCTTC.

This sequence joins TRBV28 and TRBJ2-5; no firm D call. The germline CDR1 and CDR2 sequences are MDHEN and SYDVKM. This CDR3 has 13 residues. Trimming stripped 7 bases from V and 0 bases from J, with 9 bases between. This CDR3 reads CASTLPYQETQYF. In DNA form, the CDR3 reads TGTGCCAGCACCCTACCCTACCAAGAGACCCAGTACTTC.

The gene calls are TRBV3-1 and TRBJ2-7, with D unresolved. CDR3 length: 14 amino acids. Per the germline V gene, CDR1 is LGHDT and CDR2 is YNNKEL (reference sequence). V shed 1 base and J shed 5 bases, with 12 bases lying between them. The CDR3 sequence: CASSQGQGRNEQYF. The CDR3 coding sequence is TGTGCCAGCAGCCAAGGTCAAGGAAGGAACGAGCAGTACTTC.

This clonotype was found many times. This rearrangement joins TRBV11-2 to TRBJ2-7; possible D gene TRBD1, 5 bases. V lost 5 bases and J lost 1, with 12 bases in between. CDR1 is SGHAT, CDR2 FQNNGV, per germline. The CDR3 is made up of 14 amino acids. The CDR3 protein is CASSPQQASYEQYF. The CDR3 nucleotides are TGTGCCAGCAGCCCCCAACAGGCTTCCTACGAGCAGTACTTC. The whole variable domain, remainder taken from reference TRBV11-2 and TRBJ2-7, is EAGVAQSPRYKIIEKRQSVAFWCNPISGHATLYWYQQILGQGPKLLIQFQNNGVVDDSQLPKDRFSAERLKGVDSTLKIQPAKLEDSAVYLCASSPQQASYEQYFGPGTRLTVT.

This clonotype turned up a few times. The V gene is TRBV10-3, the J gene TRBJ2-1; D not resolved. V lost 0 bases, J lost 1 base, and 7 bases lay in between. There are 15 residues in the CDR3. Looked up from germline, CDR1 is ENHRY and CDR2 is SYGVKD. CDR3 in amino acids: CAISESLQSYNEQFF. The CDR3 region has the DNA TGTGCCATCAGTGAGTCTCTGCAGTCCTACAATGAGCAGTTCTTC.

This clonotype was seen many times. CDR3 sequence reads: CASSEVARGRNEQFF. The CDR3 nucleotides are TGTGCCAGCAGTGAAGTGGCTAGGGGTCGCAATGAGCAGTTCTTC. The rearrangement joins TRBV6-1 to TRBJ2-1, with D possibly matching TRBD1 (5 bases). The CDR3 is 15 amino acids. The ends were cut back, 1 base at V and 6 bases at J, with 13 bases in the middle. Per germline, CDR1 MNHNS and CDR2 SASEGT.

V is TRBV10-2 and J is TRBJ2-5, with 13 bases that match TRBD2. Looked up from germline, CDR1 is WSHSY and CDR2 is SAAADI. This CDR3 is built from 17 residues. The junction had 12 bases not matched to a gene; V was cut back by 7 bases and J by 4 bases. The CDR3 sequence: CASTSGLAGLVGETQYF. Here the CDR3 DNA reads TGCGCCAGCACCTCGGGACTAGCGGGACTAGTGGGAGAGACCCAGTACTTC.

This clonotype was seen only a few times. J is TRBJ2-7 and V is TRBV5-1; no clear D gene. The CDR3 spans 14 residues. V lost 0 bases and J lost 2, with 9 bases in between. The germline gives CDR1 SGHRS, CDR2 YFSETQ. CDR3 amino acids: CASSLGDTPYEQYF. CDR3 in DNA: TGCGCCAGCAGCTTGGGTGATACTCCCTACGAGCAGTACTTC.

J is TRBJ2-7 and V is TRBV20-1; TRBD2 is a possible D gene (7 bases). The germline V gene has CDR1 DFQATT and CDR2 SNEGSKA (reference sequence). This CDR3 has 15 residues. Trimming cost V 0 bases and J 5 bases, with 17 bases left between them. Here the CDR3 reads CSARESGGLLDEQYF. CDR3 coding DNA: TGCAGTGCTAGAGAGTCGGGGGGCCTTCTTGACGAGCAGTACTTC.

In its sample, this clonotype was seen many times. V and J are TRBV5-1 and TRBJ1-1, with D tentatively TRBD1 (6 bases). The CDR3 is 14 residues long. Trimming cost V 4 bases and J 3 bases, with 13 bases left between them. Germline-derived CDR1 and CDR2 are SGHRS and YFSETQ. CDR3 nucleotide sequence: TGCGCCAGCAGCCCGTGGACAGCTTACACTGAAGCTTTCTTT. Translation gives CASSPWTAYTEAFF.

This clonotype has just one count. CDR3 nucleotide sequence: TGCGCCAGCCGAACGGCTAGCGGTTACGAGCAGTACTTC. This translates into CASRTASGYEQYF. V usage is TRBV5-1 and J usage is TRBJ2-7; TRBD2 matches at 7 bases. The V segment lost 7 bases and the J segment 4 bases; nucleotides outside the gene matches: 8. From germline, CDR1 is SGHRS and CDR2 YFSETQ. The CDR3 is made up of 13 amino acids.

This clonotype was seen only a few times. The CDR3 sequence: CASSLSGYTGELFF. The CDR3 nucleotides are TGTGCCAGCAGCTTATCAGGGTACACCGGGGAGCTGTTTTTT. The chain is built from TRBV7-2 and TRBJ2-2; D perhaps matches TRBD1 (5 bases). The germline V gene has CDR1 SGHTA and CDR2 FQGNSA. This CDR3 comprises 14 residues. The V and J ends lost 2 bases and 3 bases respectively, with 7 bases between them. The variable domain in full, with the rest retrieved from reference TRBV7-2 and TRBJ2-2, is GAGVSQSPSNKVTEKGKDVELRCDPISGHTALYWYRQSLGQGLEFLIYFQGNSAPDKSGLPSDRFSAERTGGSVSTLTIQRTQQEDSAVYLCASSLSGYTGELFFGEGSRLTVL.

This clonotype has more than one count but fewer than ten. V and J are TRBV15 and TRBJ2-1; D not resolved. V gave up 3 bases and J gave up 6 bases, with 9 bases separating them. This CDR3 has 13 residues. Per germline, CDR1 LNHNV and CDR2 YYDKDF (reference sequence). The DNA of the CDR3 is TGTGCCACCAGCAGGGGGATGCGCAATGAGCAGTTCTTC. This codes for CATSRGMRNEQFF.

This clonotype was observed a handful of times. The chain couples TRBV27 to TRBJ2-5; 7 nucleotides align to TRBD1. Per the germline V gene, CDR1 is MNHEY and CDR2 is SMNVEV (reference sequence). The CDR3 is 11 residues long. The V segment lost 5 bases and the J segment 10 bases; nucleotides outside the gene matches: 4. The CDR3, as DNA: TGTGCCAGCAGTAAGGACAGGATCCAGTACTTC. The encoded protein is CASSKDRIQYF.

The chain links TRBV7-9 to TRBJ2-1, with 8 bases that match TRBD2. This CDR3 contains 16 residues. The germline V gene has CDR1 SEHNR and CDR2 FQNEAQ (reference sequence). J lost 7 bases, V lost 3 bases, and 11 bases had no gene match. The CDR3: CASSFSSGLALNEQFF. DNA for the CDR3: TGTGCCAGCAGCTTTTCTTCTGGACTAGCTCTAAATGAGCAGTTCTTC.

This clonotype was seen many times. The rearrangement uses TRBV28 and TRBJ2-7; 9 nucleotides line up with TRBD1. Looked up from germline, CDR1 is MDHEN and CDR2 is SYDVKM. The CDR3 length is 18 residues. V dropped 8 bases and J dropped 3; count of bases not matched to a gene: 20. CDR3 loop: CASEIYMGRGTGRYEQYF. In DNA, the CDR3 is TGTGCCAGCGAAATTTATATGGGTAGGGGGACAGGGCGCTACGAGCAGTACTTC.

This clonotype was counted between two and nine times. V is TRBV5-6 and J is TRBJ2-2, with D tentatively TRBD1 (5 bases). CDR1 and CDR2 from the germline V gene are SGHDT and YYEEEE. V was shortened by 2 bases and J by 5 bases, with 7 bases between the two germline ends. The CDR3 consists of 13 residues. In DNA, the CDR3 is TGTGCCAGCAGCTTAGGGGTTACCGGGGAGCTGTTTTTT. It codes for CASSLGVTGELFF. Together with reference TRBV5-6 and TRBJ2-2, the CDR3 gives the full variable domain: DAGVTQSPTHLIKTRGQQVTLRCSPKSGHDTVSWYQQALGQGPQFIFQYYEEEERQRGNFPDRFSGHQFPNYSSELNVNALLLGDSALYLCASSLGVTGELFFGEGSRLTVL.